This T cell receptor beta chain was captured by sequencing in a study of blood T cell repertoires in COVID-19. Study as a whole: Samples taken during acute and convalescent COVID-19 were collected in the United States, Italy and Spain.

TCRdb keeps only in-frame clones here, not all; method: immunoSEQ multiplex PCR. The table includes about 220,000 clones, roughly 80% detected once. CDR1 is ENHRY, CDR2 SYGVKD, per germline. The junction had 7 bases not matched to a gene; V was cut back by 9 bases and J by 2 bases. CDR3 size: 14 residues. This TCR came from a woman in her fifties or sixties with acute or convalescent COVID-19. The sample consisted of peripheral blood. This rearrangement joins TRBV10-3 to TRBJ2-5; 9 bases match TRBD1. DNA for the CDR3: TGTGCCATACGAGGGGGGACAGGGCAAGAGACCCAGTACTTC. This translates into CAIRGGTGQETQYF.